The 26 T cell receptor beta chains presented below share a single source sample, sequenced in a study of shared clonotypes between healthy human individuals. As defined, naive CD8 cells were CD45RO-negative and positively selected for CCR7, with terminally differentiated effector memory CD45RA+ cells excluded. Method: immunoSEQ multiplex PCR; TCRdb's copy keeps in-frame clones and lacks some. The sample holds about 1,800,000 clones, about 95% seen once. The sequencing input was naive CD8+ T cells sorted from blood. The receptors come from a man younger than 35 in good health.

The V and J genes are TRBV27 and TRBJ1-1, with D perhaps matching TRBD1 (6 bases). V shed 6 bases and J shed 7 bases, with 21 bases lying between them. This CDR3 is built from 15 residues. Germline V gene lookup returns CDR1 MNHEY and CDR2 SMNVEV (reference sequence). CDR3 coding DNA: TGTGCCAGCAGCCGCATCGGACAGTCAGGATTTGAAGCTTTCTTT. Translated, it gives CASSRIGQSGFEAFF.

The rearrangement links TRBV28 to TRBJ1-2; no clear D gene. The CDR3 has 14 residues. Germline V gene data show CDR1 as MDHEN and CDR2 as SYDVKM. Trimming took 1 base from V and 5 from J, leaving 11 bases between them. DNA of the CDR3: TGTGCCAGCAGTTTATCTCTCTCGGGGTATGGCTACACCTTC. Translation gives CASSLSLSGYGYTF.

V gene TRBV6-5 combines with J gene TRBJ2-5, with 7 nucleotides matching TRBD1. CDR1 MNHEY and CDR2 SVGAGI come from the germline V gene. V dropped 6 bases and J dropped 5; count of bases not matched to a gene: 12. The CDR3 spans 15 residues. The CDR3 reads CASSPLTGIGETQYF. CDR3 nucleotides: TGTGCCAGCAGCCCACTGACAGGGATTGGGGAGACCCAGTACTTC.

As concerns this clone: The identical CDR3 is also encoded by other nucleotide sequences in the sample. V usage is TRBV9 and J usage is TRBJ2-2; possible D gene TRBD2, 5 bases. Trimming cost V 3 bases and J 5 bases, with 5 bases left between them. Looked up from germline, CDR1 is SGDLS and CDR2 is YYNGEE. CDR3 length: 12 residues. The chain's CDR3 is CASSGGTGELFF. CDR3 DNA: TGTGCCAGCAGCGGCGGGACCGGGGAGCTGTTTTTT.

Concerning this clone itself: This specimen includes other DNA sequences encoding the same CDR3. The CDR3 here is CASSGTGSEKLFF. The CDR3 DNA reads TGTGCCAGCAGCGGGACAGGGAGCGAAAAACTGTTTTTT. The chain links TRBV9 to TRBJ1-4, with 8 bases that match TRBD1. This CDR3 has 13 residues. The trim removed 3 bases at V and 8 bases at J, leaving 3 bases unmatched. Looked up from germline, CDR1 is SGDLS and CDR2 is YYNGEE.

The V call is TRBV6-5, the J call TRBJ2-1, with D perhaps being TRBD1 or TRBD2 (5 bases each). With 6 bases removed from V and 6 bases from J, the gap between germline ends came to 18 bases. Per germline, CDR1 MNHEY and CDR2 SVGAGI. This CDR3 is 15 amino acids long. The CDR3: CASRGPTIVSNEQFF. CDR3 coding DNA: TGTGCCAGCAGGGGACCGACTATAGTATCCAATGAGCAGTTCTTC.

The V gene is TRBV18, the J gene TRBJ1-1, with D possibly matching TRBD1 (6 bases). This CDR3 spans 14 amino acids. Germline loops: CDR1 KGHSH, CDR2 LQKENI. V was pared by 3 bases and J by 2 bases, with 10 bases between. The CDR3 region is CASSPLGANTEAFF. The CDR3 bases are TGTGCCAGCTCACCCTTGGGGGCCAACACTGAAGCTTTCTTT.

The V call is TRBV19, the J call TRBJ1-5, with D maybe TRBD1 (6 bases). The CDR3 has 15 residues. With 6 bases removed from V and 4 bases from J, the gap between germline ends came to 16 bases. Germline values: CDR1 LNHDA, CDR2 SQIVND (reference sequence). The CDR3 sequence: CASSPTGMGNQPQHF. The DNA for the CDR3 is TGTGCCAGTAGCCCGACAGGAATGGGTAATCAGCCCCAGCATTTT.

The chain uses TRBV6-6 and TRBJ2-7; D might be TRBD2 (5 bases). CDR1 MNHNY and CDR2 SVGAGI come from the germline V gene (reference sequence). With 7 bases removed from V and 0 bases from J, the gap between germline ends came to 13 bases. The CDR3 spans 14 residues. The CDR3 here is CASTPRGFSYEQYF. CDR3 sequence (DNA): TGTGCCAGCACCCCTCGGGGATTCTCCTACGAGCAGTACTTC.

The gene calls are TRBV4-1 and TRBJ2-2; D remains ambiguous. Trimming left V 1 base short and J 1 base short, with 7 bases between. Germline CDR1 reads MGHRA; CDR2 reads YSYEKL. CDR3 length: 15 residues. The CDR3 DNA reads as TGCGCCAGCAGCCAAGGCAACGGGAACACCGGGGAGCTGTTTTTT. This gives the protein CASSQGNGNTGELFF.

As to this clone: Germline and junction disagree at one end, which may indicate a read error. This rearrangement joins TRBV28 to TRBJ2-1; 7 nucleotides line up with TRBD2. The CDR3 has 12 amino acids. The germline V gene encodes CDR1 MDHEN and CDR2 SYDVKM. The CDR3 bases are TGTGCCAGCAGTTTGTCCCCTGTGGCGGGGGTCTTC. This gives the protein CASSLSPVAGVF.

V gene TRBV6-1 combines with J gene TRBJ2-7; D gene uncertain. With 7 bases removed from V and 2 bases from J, the gap between germline ends came to 12 bases. The CDR3 sequence is 13 residues long. Germline-derived CDR1 and CDR2 are MNHNS and SASEGT. The CDR3 sequence: CASKDGVTYEQYF. The CDR3 DNA is TGTGCCAGCAAAGATGGAGTAACCTACGAGCAGTACTTC.

The genes are TRBV5-1 and TRBJ2-1; 8 bases match TRBD2. V was clipped by 4 bases and J by 8 bases; unmatched bases: 17. The CDR3 totals 17 residues. The germline CDR1 and CDR2 sequences are SGHRS and YFSETQ. The CDR3 sequence is CASSPRAPGGPYDEQFF. The CDR3 DNA reads TGCGCCAGCAGCCCGAGGGCCCCGGGGGGGCCATACGATGAGCAGTTCTTC.

The rearrangement links TRBV4-1 to TRBJ2-7, with 9 bases aligning to TRBD2. Trimming cost V 2 bases and J 2 bases; bases outside gene matches: 7. CDR3 length: 16 residues. The V gene's germline CDR1 is MGHRA and CDR2 YSYEKL. For the CDR3, the DNA is TGCGCCAGCAGCCAAACCAGAGCGGGAGGTACCTACGAGCAGTACTTC. This encodes CASSQTRAGGTYEQYF.

The chain has TRBV2 and TRBJ2-2, with TRBD1 matching 9 bases. The CDR3 is 16 amino acids. Losses at the gene ends were 5 bases for V and 6 bases for J; bases not matched to a gene: 10. Germline-derived CDR1 and CDR2 are SNHLY and FYNNEI. The CDR3, as DNA: TGTGCCAGCAGTCACCGGGACAGGGACCCGTCCGGGGAGCTGTTTTTT. Translated, it gives CASSHRDRDPSGELFF.

About this clone: This same CDR3 is encoded by further DNA sequences in the sample. The chain links TRBV4-3 to TRBJ1-6, with unresolved D. Trimming took 0 bases from V and 4 from J, leaving 7 bases between them. CDR3 length equals 15 residues. From germline, CDR1 is LGHNA and CDR2 YSLEER. The CDR3 loop is CASSQDRGYNSPLHF. Here the CDR3 DNA reads TGCGCCAGCAGCCAAGATCGAGGGTATAATTCACCCCTCCACTTT.

This chain connects TRBV11-2 to TRBJ2-3; perhaps D is TRBD1 or TRBD2 (5 bases each). Trimming stripped 1 base from V and 0 bases from J, with 17 bases between. The CDR3 has 18 residues. Germline CDR1 and CDR2: SGHAT and FQNNGV. In DNA, the CDR3 is TGTGCCAGCAGCTTAGGTTGGGGGTCGGGACCTAGCACAGATACGCAGTATTTT. It codes for CASSLGWGSGPSTDTQYF.

Concerning this clone itself: The sample has other DNA sequences that encode this CDR3 too. This rearrangement joins TRBV27 to TRBJ2-7, with D perhaps matching TRBD1 or TRBD2 (5 bases each). The CDR3 contains 12 residues. The germline V gene encodes CDR1 MNHEY and CDR2 SMNVEV (reference sequence). Trimming removed 3 bases from V and 5 bases from J, with 8 bases in between. The CDR3 nucleotides are TGTGCCAGCAGTTTGCGAGGGGACGAGCAGTACTTC. Translation: CASSLRGDEQYF.

This clone appeared a few times. Other DNA sequences of this sample code for an identical CDR3. The chain is built from TRBV11-2 and TRBJ2-2; D uncertain. The CDR3 consists of 12 residues. Germline CDR1 is SGHAT and CDR2 is FQNNGV. The V and J ends lost 1 base and 5 bases respectively, with 2 bases between them. In DNA, the CDR3 is TGTGCCAGCAGCTTAGGAACCGGGGAGCTGTTTTTT. Encoded protein: CASSLGTGELFF.

The chain combines TRBV19 with TRBJ2-3; D is tentatively TRBD1 or TRBD2 (5 bases each). The germline V and J ends were trimmed by 4 bases and 6 bases, with 17 bases remaining between them. This CDR3 region has 15 residues. CDR1 and CDR2 (germline): LNHDA, SQIVND (reference sequence). CDR3 loop: CASSKLDLEGDTQYF. The DNA for the CDR3 is TGTGCCAGTAGTAAACTAGACCTTGAGGGGGATACGCAGTATTTT.

The rearrangement joins TRBV4-3 to TRBJ2-1; 10 bases align to TRBD2. CDR3 length: 16 amino acids. From germline, CDR1 is LGHNA and CDR2 YSLEER. Unmatched junction bases numbered 2, after V lost 1 base and J lost 2 bases. This chain's CDR3 is CASSQALAGTYNEQFF. CDR3 in DNA: TGCGCCAGCAGCCAAGCACTAGCGGGGACCTACAATGAGCAGTTCTTC.

This chain links TRBV6-4 with TRBJ1-2; 7 positions match TRBD1. Germline values: CDR1 MRHNA, CDR2 SNTAGT. J gave up 8 bases and V 4 bases, and 10 bases lay outside the gene matches. This CDR3 is built from 14 residues. CDR3 nucleotide sequence: TGTGCCAGCAGTGCTTACCCGGGACAGCCGGGCTACACCTTC. Protein sequence: CASSAYPGQPGYTF.

The V and J genes are TRBV5-6 and TRBJ1-5; D unresolved. The CDR3 runs 13 residues. Germline values: CDR1 SGHDT, CDR2 YYEEEE. V lost 4 bases to trimming and J lost 0 bases, with 5 bases between them. CDR3 nucleotides: TGTGCCAGCAGCACACATAGCAATCAGCCCCAGCATTTT. Protein product: CASSTHSNQPQHF.

This chain joins TRBV14 and TRBJ2-5, with TRBD2 identical over 8 bases. Losses at the gene ends were 1 base for V and 3 bases for J; bases not matched to a gene: 10. This CDR3 is built from 17 residues. In germline, CDR1 is SGHDN, CDR2 FVKESK. The chain's CDR3 is CASSQVSSGRWEETQYF. The CDR3, as DNA: TGTGCCAGCAGCCAAGTATCGAGCGGGAGATGGGAAGAGACCCAGTACTTC.

The rearrangement uses TRBV7-8 and TRBJ1-4; D is unresolved. The V gene's germline CDR1 is SGHVS and CDR2 FQNEAQ. V was trimmed by 5 bases and J by 6 bases, leaving 7 bases between them. The CDR3 is 12 amino acids. The CDR3 is CASSPMDEKLFF. The CDR3 DNA reads TGTGCCAGCAGCCCCATGGATGAAAAACTGTTTTTT.

The CDR3 DNA reads TGTGCCAGCAGTTATTCCAGGGCTGGGGGCGGGGAGCTGTTTTTT. It codes for CASSYSRAGGGELFF. The rearrangement links TRBV6-5 to TRBJ2-2; the D call may be TRBD1 or TRBD2 (5 bases each). Germline V gene lookup returns CDR1 MNHEY and CDR2 SVGAGI. V lost 3 bases and J lost 7, with 15 bases in between. This CDR3 contains 15 residues.